Sequencing of this T cell receptor (beta chain) was carried out in a study of identical twins. This clonotype was detected a few times. No antigen is known for it. TCRdb fed the 5' RACE reads into MiXCR, producing one record per CDR3 protein. The sample contains 200,000 to 250,000 distinct CDR3 sequences, about 7.5% of which appear only once. Every donor was a healthy Caucasian. Study results and limitations: Excess sharing between twins was weaker in beta out-of-frame sequences. High-abundance cord blood beta clonotypes had fewer insertions; memory repertoires showed none.

The CDR3 has 14 residues. CDR1 and CDR2 (germline): LNHDA, SQIVND (reference sequence). The J segment lost 0 bases and the V segment lost 5 bases, leaving 4 bases of the junction unmatched. These data were likewise used in another study, on yellow fever vaccine responses in identical twins.

Input material: memory (CD45RO+) T cells sorted from blood. The source is a woman aged 18-29 years in good health. V is TRBV19 and J is TRBJ2-7; 7 bases align to TRBD2. The CDR3 spells CASSSGLLSYEQYF. The CDR3 DNA is TGTGCCAGTAGTTCGGGACTACTCTCCTACGAGCAGTACTTC.